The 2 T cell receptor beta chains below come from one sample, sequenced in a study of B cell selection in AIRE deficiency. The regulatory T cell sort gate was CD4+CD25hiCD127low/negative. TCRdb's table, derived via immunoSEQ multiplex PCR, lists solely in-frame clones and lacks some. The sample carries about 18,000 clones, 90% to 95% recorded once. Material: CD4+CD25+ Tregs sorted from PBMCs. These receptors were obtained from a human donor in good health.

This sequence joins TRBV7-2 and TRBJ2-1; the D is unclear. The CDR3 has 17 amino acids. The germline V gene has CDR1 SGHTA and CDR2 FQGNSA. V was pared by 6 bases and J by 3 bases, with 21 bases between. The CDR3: CASRIGTSLGLYNEQFF. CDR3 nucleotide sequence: TGTGCCAGCAGGATAGGCACTTCCCTAGGCCTCTACAATGAGCAGTTCTTC.

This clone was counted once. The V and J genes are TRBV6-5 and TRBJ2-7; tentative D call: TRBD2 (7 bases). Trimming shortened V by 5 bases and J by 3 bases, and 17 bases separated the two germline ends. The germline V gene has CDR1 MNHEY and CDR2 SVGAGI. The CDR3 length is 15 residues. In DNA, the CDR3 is TGTGCCAGCAGTCCCGGGGGGCTAGCTGGCTACGAGCAGTACTTC. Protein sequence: CASSPGGLAGYEQYF.